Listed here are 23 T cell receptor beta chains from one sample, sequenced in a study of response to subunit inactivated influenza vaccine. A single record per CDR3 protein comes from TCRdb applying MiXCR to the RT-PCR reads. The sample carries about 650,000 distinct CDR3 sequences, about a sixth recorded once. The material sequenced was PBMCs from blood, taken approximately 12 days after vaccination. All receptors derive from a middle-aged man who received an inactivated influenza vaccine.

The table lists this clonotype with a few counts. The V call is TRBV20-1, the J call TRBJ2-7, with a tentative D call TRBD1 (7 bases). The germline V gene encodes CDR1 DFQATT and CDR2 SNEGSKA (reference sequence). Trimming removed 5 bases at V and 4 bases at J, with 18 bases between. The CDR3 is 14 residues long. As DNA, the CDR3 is TGCAGTGCTCGCCCGGGGGACAGTAAGTACGAGCAGTACTTC. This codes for CSARPGDSKYEQYF.

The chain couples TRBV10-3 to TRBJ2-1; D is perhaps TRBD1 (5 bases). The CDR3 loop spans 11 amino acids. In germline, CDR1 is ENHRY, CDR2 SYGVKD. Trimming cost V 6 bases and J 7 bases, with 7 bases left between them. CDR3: CAIRQGNEQFF. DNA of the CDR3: TGTGCCATCAGGCAGGGTAATGAGCAGTTCTTC.

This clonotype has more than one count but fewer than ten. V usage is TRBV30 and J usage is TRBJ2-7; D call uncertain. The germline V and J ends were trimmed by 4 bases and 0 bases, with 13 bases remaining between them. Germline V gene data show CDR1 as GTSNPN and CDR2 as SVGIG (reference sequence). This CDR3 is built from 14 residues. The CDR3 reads CAWTPDTLSYEQYF. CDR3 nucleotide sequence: TGTGCCTGGACTCCCGACACGCTCTCCTACGAGCAGTACTTC.

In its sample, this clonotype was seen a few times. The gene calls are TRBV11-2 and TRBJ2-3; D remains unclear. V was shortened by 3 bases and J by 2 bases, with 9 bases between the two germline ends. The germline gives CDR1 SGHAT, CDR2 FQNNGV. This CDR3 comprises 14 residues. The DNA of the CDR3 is TGTGCCAGCAGCTTTGAAAGGGTCACAGATACGCAGTATTTT. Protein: CASSFERVTDTQYF.

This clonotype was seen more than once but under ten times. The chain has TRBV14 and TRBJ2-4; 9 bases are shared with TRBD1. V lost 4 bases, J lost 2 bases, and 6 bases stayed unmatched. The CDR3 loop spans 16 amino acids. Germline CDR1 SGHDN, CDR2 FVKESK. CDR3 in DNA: TGTGCCAGCAGCCTTGGGACAGGGAGGCCCAAAAACATTCAGTACTTC. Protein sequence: CASSLGTGRPKNIQYF.

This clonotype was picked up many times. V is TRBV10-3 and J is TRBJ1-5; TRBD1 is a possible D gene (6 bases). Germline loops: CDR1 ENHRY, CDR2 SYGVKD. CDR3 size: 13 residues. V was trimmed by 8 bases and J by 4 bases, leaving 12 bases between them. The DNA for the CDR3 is TGTGCCATCGCTACCGACAGGAATCAGCCCCAGCATTTT. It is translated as CAIATDRNQPQHF.

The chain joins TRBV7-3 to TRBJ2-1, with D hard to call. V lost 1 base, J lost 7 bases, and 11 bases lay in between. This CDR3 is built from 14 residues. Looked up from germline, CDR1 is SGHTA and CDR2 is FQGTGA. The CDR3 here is CASSLNPRGNEQFF. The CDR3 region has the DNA TGTGCCAGCAGCTTAAATCCTCGTGGGAATGAGCAGTTCTTC. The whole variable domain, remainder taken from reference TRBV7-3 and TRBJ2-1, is GAGVSQTPSNKVTEKGKYVELRCDPISGHTALYWYRQSLGQGPEFLIYFQGTGAADDSGLPNDRFFAVRPEGSVSTLKIQRTERGDSAVYLCASSLNPRGNEQFFGPGTRLTVL.

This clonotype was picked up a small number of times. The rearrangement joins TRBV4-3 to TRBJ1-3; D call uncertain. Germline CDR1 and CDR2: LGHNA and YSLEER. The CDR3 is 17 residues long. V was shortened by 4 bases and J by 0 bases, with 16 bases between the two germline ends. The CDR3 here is CASSPSPAGSSGNTIYF. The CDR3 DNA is TGCGCCAGCAGCCCATCCCCGGCGGGGAGCTCTGGAAACACCATATATTTT.

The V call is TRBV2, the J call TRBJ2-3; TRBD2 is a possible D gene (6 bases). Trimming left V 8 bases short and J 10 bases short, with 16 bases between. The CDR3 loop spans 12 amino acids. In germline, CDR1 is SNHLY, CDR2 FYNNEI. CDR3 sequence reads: CASGPGTPPQYF. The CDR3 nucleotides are TGTGCCAGCGGGCCAGGGACTCCACCGCAGTATTTT.

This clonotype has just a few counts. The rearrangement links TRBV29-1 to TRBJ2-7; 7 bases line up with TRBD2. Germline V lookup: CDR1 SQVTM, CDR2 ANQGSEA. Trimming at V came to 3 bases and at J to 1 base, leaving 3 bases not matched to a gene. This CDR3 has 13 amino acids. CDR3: CSVDGGGSYEQYF. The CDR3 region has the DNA TGCAGCGTTGATGGGGGGGGGTCCTACGAGCAGTACTTC.

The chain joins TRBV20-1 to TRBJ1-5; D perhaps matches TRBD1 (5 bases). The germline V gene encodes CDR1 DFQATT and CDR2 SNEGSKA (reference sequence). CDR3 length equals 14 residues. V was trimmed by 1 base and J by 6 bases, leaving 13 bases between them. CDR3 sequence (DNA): TGCAGTGCTAGAGTGGGGGGAGTTCGTCAGCCCCAGCATTTT. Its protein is CSARVGGVRQPQHF.

The CDR3 spells CATSDITSDNEQFF. As DNA, the CDR3 is TGTGCCACCAGTGATATAACCTCAGACAATGAGCAGTTCTTC. The rearrangement uses TRBV24-1 and TRBJ2-1; D unresolved. This CDR3 is 14 amino acids long. V was cut by 3 bases and J by 5 bases, with 10 bases left in between. Germline CDR1 reads KGHDR; CDR2 reads SFDVKD.

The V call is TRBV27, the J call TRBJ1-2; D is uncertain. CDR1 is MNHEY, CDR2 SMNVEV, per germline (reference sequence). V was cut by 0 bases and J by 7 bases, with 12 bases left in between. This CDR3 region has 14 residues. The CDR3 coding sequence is TGTGCCAGCAGTTTATCGTGGGAGGGTGGTGGCTACACCTTC. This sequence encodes CASSLSWEGGGYTF.

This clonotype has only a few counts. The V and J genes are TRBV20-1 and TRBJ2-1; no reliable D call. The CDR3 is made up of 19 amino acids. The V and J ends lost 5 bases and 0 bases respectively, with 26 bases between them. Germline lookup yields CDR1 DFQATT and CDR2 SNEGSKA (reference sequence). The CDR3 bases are TGCAGTGCTGACGCCATTGCAGGTATTCTAAGGAGCTCCTACAATGAGCAGTTCTTC. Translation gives CSADAIAGILRSSYNEQFF.

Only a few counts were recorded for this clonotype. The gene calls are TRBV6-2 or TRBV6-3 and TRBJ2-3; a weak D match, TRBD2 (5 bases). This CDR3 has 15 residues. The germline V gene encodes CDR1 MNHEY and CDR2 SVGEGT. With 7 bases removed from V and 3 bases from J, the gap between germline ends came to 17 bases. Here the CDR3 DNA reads TGTGCCAGCACAAAATTCCTCGGACTGACAGATACGCAGTATTTT. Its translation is CASTKFLGLTDTQYF.

The CDR3: CASSYSGQGAQTQYF. The CDR3 DNA reads as TGTGCCAGCAGTTACTCGGGACAGGGGGCGCAGACCCAGTACTTC. The V gene is TRBV12-3 or TRBV12-4, the J gene TRBJ2-5, with TRBD1 matching 12 bases. The CDR3 spans 15 residues. Trimming took 4 bases from V and 6 from J; bases not matched to a gene: 6.

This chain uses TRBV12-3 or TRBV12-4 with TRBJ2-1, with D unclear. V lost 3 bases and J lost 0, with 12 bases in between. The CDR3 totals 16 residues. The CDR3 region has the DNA TGTGCCAGCAGTTTTTCGCTGCGATCCTCCTACAATGAGCAGTTCTTC. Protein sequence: CASSFSLRSSYNEQFF.

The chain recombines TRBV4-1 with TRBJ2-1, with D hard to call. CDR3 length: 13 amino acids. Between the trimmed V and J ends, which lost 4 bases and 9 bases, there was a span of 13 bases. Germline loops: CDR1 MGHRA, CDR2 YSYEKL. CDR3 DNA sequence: TGCGCCAGCAGCCTCGCCCTAGTTACTGAGCAGTTCTTC. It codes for CASSLALVTEQFF.

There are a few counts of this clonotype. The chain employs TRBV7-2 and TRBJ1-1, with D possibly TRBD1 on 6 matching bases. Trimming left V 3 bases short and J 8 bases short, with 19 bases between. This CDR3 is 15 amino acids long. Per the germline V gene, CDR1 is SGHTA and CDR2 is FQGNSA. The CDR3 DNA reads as TGTGCCAGCAGCTTGGGAGGCGGGGGCAGGTCGGAAGCTTTCTTT. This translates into CASSLGGGGRSEAFF. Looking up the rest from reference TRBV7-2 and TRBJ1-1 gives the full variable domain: GAGVSQSPSNKVTEKGKDVELRCDPISGHTALYWYRQSLGQGLEFLIYFQGNSAPDKSGLPSDRFSAERTGGSVSTLTIQRTQQEDSAVYLCASSLGGGGRSEAFFGQGTRLTVV.

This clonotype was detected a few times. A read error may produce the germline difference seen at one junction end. CDR3 in DNA: TGTGCCAGCAGCCCAGACAGGGCGGAGACCCAGTACTTC. Translated, it gives CASSPDRAETQYF. The J gene is TRBJ2-5, the V gene TRBV5-1; 7 bases are shared with TRBD1. This CDR3 is built from 13 residues. The V gene's germline CDR1 is SGHRS and CDR2 YFSETQ.

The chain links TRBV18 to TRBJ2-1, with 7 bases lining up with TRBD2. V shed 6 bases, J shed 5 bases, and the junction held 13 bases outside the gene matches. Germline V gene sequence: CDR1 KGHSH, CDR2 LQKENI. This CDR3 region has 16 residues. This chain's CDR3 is CASSDGIASGNNEQFF. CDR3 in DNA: TGTGCCAGCTCGGATGGGATTGCTAGCGGAAACAATGAGCAGTTCTTC.

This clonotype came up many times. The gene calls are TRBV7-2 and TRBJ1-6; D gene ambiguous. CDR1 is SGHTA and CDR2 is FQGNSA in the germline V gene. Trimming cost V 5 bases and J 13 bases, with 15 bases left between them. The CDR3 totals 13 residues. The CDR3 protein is CASSPLGLSPLHF. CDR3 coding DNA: TGTGCCAGCAGCCCCCTCGGGCTATCCCCCCTCCACTTT.

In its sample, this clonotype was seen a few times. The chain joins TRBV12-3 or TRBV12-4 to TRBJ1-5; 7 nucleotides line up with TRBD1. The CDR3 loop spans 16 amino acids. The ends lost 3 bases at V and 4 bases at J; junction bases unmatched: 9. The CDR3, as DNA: TGTGCCAGCAGTTTCGGAGACAGGGTGGGGAATCAGCCCCAGCATTTT. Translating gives CASSFGDRVGNQPQHF.